This T cell receptor (beta chain) was obtained from a study of cytomegalovirus exposure and HLA in healthy donors (dated by TCRdb to about 2017). Study-wide context: According to an earlier analysis of 587 of the donors, about 180 million T cells yielded over 100 million unique TCR beta sequences and approximately 300 Gb of sequence data. To predict cytomegalovirus infection status, the study combined high-throughput TCR immunosequencing, statistical association of individual TCRs with disease status, and machine learning. All discovery cohort repertoires had been generated using a single sequencing platform. The aim of the study was to test whether cataloging public T cell receptors could identify signatures of past pathogen exposure. About 300 gigabases of sequencing data and 70 million to 85 million unique TCR sequences were included in an early release covering 550 to 800 HLA-typed donors. Five DR-DQ haplotypes were handled as single units for association and clustering because linkage in the cohort was strong. The later analysis used no new phenotypic data to find candidate immune exposures, relying instead on TCR beta sequences and their occurrence across donors. To study patterns of TCR occurrence, a later analysis re-analyzed previously published TCR beta repertoires from around 670 donors and added high-resolution HLA genotyping. The T cell repertoires of roughly 660 subjects were profiled by immunosequencing and related to cytomegalovirus serostatus. Donor age, sex, ethnicity and CMV serostatus were collected together with the repertoire data. In an earlier analysis of 550 to 700 of the donors, high-throughput TCR beta sequencing was used to judge whether each TCR beta V gene segment behaved as functional or pseudogenic. Both class I and class II loci were covered by HLA typing, at four-digit resolution. Along with the approximately 700-subject first cohort, a separate validation cohort of over a hundred different subjects was used. The number of typed donors differed by locus: about 629-640 for A, B, C, DRB1 and DQB1; 500 to 550 for DQA1; some 610 for DPA1; and 400 to 480 for DPB1. Across approximately 400 genotyped donors of the cohort, an average of roughly 250,000 unique TCR beta nucleotide sequences per donor were sequenced, and approximately 17% of those sequences were non-productive. A later genetic analysis used genome-wide SNP genotypes for 398 of the 666 donors, treating that subset as a discovery cohort. Of the approximately 400 genotyped donors, about 80% fell in the genetic ancestry cluster associated with self-reported Caucasian donors.

The cohort consisted of 600 or so healthy bone marrow donors. Cohort members were all nominally healthy when sampled, although unrecorded immune exposures were likely present. The donor tested CMV seronegative, placing the donor among the 300 to 450 seronegative members of the cohort. A peripheral blood sample was collected from each donor, and TCR beta sequencing was performed on peripheral blood mononuclear cells. Genomic DNA was extracted from the blood cell samples with the Qiagen DNeasy Blood Extraction Kit. Library preparation was by the immunoSEQ multiplex PCR assay. The multiplex PCR relied on a mix of 60 forward primers for TCR Vbeta segments and 13 reverse primers for TCR Jbeta segments. A multiplex PCR assay on genomic DNA amplified the CDR3 region of rearranged TCR beta genes. On the Illumina HiSeq System, the amplified TCR beta libraries were sequenced as 87-base-pair reads. Per the original workflow: In a later analysis, some 80 million unique TCR beta chains were counted across the roughly 610 repertoires, and approximately 9.9 million of these chains were shared by at least two donors. A nearest-neighbor algorithm error-corrected the raw reads and collapsed the reads into unique sequences, merging closely related sequences to remove PCR and sequencing errors. V, D and J gene segments were assigned by aligning CDR3 sequences to IMGT reference sequences. For a sequence to be retained, at least a six-nucleotide match to both a V gene segment and a J gene segment was required. Rearrangements were called productive when the CDR3 lacked stop codons and stayed in frame with V and J; all others were non-productive. Following IMGT convention, CDR3 was defined as the stretch from the second conserved V-encoded cysteine up to the conserved J-encoded phenylalanine. The earlier analysis of around 640 of the donors excluded sequences that lacked an unambiguous match to a single V gene segment. An earlier analysis of 550 to 650 of the donors classified V segments as functional when productive rearrangements were above 56.7% and as segregating when the standard deviation between donors was above 5%. A statistical classification framework was built for diagnosing cytomegalovirus status from the catalog of TCR beta chain sequences. In a later analysis, V and J genes were assigned by comparing TCR nucleotide sequences against IMGT/GENE-DB human TR gene sequences. Using the TCRdist pipeline, a later analysis assigned CDR3 sequences along with most-parsimonious VDJ recombination scenarios. In a later analysis, each TCR beta chain was defined by its CDR3 amino acid sequence together with its V-gene family, and reads lacking a unique V-gene family were excluded. To address suspected cross-contamination and a sequencing artifact, a later analysis removed a few hundred highly shared, low-generation-probability nucleotide sequences. In a later analysis, a clonal expansion index for each public chain was calculated from normalized within-repertoire ranks of inferred template counts. A later analysis computed generation probabilities with a VDJ recombination model fitted to out-of-frame rearrangements, and checked the results against IGoR. In a later analysis, TCR-TCR, TCR-HLA and TCR-CMV co-occurrence was scored with hypergeometric tests, and a repertoire-size bias correction was applied to TCR pairs. False discovery rates were estimated in a later analysis by permuting HLA or CMV assignments 20 times. A later analysis grouped co-occurring TCRs with DBSCAN, adding TCRdist sequence similarity when clustering within HLA-allele-positive subsets. Repertoires with fewer than 30,000 or more than 120,000 public chains, plus five repertoires with anomalous nucleotide sharing, were excluded from co-occurrence clustering. TCRdb limited this immuneACCESS table to in-frame rearrangements with V and J called. A share of clones is missing; checked studies link under half to unresolved V genes, and the rest is unexplained. V, J and clone size were drawn from that table, and D and trimming were deduced from the DNA. For this sample there are roughly 100,000 clones; roughly four fifths appear just once. In total, the top ten clones hold around 3.5% of the sample.

According to the germline V gene, CDR1 reads MDHEN and CDR2 reads SYDVKM. Its CDR3 holds 16 amino acids, cysteine through phenylalanine. CDR3 DNA is the only sequence kept; it has 48 bases, read in frame from the first base. V sheds 2 bases and J sheds 1 base, leaving 11 bases between their ends. As concerns this clone: Its specific antigen is unknown. No clone much larger than this one lies a single base away; base qualities are absent.

Findings and caveats that apply to the study as a whole: Presence/absence analyses assumed roughly uniform sequencing depth across donors, an assumption that may not hold. The study gave a list of 150 to 200 TCR beta chains associated with cytomegalovirus. The classifier was reported to diagnose cytomegalovirus status with high specificity and sensitivity in both the original cohort and the validation cohort. In a later analysis, HLA-associated TCR beta chains were found to be more clonally expanded and to have lower generation probabilities than equally common non-associated chains. Assigning TCR associations to individual alleles was difficult when HLA alleles, especially DR and DQ, strongly co-occurred. Because HLA typing was unavailable for some donors at each locus, only the typed subset was used in association tests. Most CMV-associated TCR beta chains appeared to be HLA-restricted in a later analysis, and the HLA associations seemed to be driven largely by CMV exposure. Because counts were too low, around 18 rarely observed V segments, including chromosome 9 orphons, were left out of the earlier analysis of approximately 500 of the donors. The 87-base-pair reads could not distinguish some IMGT-functional V segments, including TRBV6-2 and TRBV6-3, so those segments were excluded. Correlated functional status among segregating V segments might be attributable to linkage disequilibrium, but an unknown experimental factor could not be ruled out. According to the authors, the approach could potentially be generalized to other disease states and immunological phenotypes. A further reported finding was that TCR beta sequences accurately predicted the HLA-A and HLA-B alleles for most subjects in the first cohort. A few of the identified cytomegalovirus-associated TCR beta chains were confirmed in vitro to be specific for cytomegalovirus antigens. According to a later analysis, TCR association rates differed among HLA loci, with DRB1 alleles showing the most associated TCRs and HLA-C alleles showing the fewest. In this cohort, only TCR beta chains were sequenced, and detectable features were limited by the absence of alpha or paired-chain data. A cluster of highly shared sequence variants was judged likely to represent a technical artifact of the sequencing pipeline. An association between a missense DCLRE1C variant and V-gene and J-gene trimming of TCR beta chains was found in a later genetic analysis and replicated in an independent cohort. Immune exposure information for the cohort was limited to CMV serostatus. In a later genetic analysis, fewer N-insertions in productive TCRs were reported among donors in an Asian-associated ancestry cluster than the roughly 700-donor mean. Most TCR sequences were observed very rarely across donors, whereas some public TCRs were present in many individuals. In a later analysis, several top co-occurrence clusters were reported to appear linked to parvovirus B19, influenza, CMV and Epstein-Barr virus. In a later analysis, around 17,000 TCR beta sequences were associated with specific HLA alleles at a false discovery rate of 0.05. In an earlier analysis of some 550 of the donors, most TCR beta V segments were observed in productive rearrangements about 90% or about 30% of the time, broadly matching IMGT annotations.

This sequence was found in a man aged 35 to 55 in good health and CMV-seronegative. Recombination connected TRBV28 to TRBJ2-2, with no confidently assigned D gene. The source material was PBMCs. The DNA sequence reads TGTGCCAGCAGTTTAGCCGATAGTTTGAACACCGGGGAGCTGTTTTTT. Its protein reads: CASSLADSLNTGELFF.